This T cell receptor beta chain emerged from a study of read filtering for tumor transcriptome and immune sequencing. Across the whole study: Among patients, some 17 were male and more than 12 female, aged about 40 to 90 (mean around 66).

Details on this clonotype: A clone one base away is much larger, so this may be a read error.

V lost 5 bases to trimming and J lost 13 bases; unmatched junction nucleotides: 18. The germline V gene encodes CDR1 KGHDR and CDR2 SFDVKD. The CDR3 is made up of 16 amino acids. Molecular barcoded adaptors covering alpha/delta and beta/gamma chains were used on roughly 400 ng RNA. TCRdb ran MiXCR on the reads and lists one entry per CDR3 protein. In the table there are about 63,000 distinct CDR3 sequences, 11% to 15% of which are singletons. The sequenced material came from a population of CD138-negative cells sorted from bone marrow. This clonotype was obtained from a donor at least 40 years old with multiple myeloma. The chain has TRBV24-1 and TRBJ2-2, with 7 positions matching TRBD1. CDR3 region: CATSADRPTNTVGLFF. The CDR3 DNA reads TGTGCCACCAGTGCGGACAGGCCGACGAACACCGTGGGGCTGTTTTTT.